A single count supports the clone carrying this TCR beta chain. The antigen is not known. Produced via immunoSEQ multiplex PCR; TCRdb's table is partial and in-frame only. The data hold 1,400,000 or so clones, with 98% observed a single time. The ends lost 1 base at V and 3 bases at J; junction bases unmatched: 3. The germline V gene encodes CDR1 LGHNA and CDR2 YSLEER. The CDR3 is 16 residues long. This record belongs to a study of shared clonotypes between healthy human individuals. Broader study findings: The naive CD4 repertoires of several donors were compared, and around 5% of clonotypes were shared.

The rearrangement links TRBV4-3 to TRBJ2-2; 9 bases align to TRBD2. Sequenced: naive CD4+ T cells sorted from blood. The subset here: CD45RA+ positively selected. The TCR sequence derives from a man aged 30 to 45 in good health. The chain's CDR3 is CASSQGGRAYTGELFF. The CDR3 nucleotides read TGCGCCAGCAGCCAAGGCGGGAGGGCGTACACCGGGGAGCTGTTTTTT.